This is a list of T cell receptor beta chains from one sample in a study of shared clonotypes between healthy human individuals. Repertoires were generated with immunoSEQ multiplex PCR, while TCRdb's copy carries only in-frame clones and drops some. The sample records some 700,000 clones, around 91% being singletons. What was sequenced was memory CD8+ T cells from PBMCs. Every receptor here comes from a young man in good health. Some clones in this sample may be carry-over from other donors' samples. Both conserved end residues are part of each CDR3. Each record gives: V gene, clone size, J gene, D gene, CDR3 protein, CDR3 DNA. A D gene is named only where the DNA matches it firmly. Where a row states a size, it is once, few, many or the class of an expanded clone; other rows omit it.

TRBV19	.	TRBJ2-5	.	CASSMVLWETQYF	TGTGCCAGTAGTATGGTTCTTTGGGAGACCCAGTACTTC
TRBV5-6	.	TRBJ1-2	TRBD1	CASSGTAEERYGYTF	TGTGCCAGCAGCGGGACAGCCGAAGAGAGGTATGGCTACACCTTC
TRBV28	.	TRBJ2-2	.	CASSGHTNTGELFF	TGTGCCAGCAGTGGACACACGAACACCGGGGAGCTGTTTTTT
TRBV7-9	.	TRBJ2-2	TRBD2	CASSPTGGLGTGELFF	TGTGCCAGCAGCCCAACGGGGGGTCTGGGCACCGGGGAGCTGTTTTTT
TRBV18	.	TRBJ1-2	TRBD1	CASSPPGQAYGYTF	TGTGCCAGCTCACCACCGGGACAGGCGTATGGCTACACCTTC
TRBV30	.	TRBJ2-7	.	CAWRNGTAPLGRHEQYF	TGTGCCTGGAGAAACGGGACAGCTCCCCTTGGGAGGCACGAGCAGTACTTC
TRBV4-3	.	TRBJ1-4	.	CASSSGMNGEKLFF	TGCGCCAGCAGCTCCGGGATGAATGGGGAAAAACTGTTTTTT
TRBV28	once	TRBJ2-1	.	CASSARKASSNEQFF	TGTGCCAGCTCAGCCAGGAAAGCCAGTTCCAATGAGCAGTTCTTC
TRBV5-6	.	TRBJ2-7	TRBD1	CASSEGQGLSYEQYF	TGTGCCAGCAGCGAGGGACAGGGGCTGTCCTACGAGCAGTACTTC
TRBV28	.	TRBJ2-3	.	CASRGQGAEDTQYF	TGTGCCAGCAGGGGTCAAGGGGCTGAAGATACGCAGTATTTT
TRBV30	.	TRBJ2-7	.	CAWSAGGDYEQYF	TGTGCCTGGAGTGCAGGGGGGGACTACGAGCAGTACTTC
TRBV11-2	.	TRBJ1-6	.	CASSSKGRPSNSPLHF	TGTGCCAGCAGCTCTAAGGGGCGGCCCTCCAATTCACCCCTCCACTTT
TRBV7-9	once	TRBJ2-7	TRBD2	CASSSSGSLSYEQYF	TGTGCCAGCAGCTCTAGCGGGAGTCTATCCTACGAGCAGTACTTC
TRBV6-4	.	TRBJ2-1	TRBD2	CASSSGSVNEQFF	TGTGCCAGCAGTAGCGGGAGTGTCAATGAGCAGTTCTTC
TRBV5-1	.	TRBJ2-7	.	CASSLVRGNYEQYF	TGCGCCAGCAGCTTGGTCCGGGGGAACTACGAGCAGTACTTC
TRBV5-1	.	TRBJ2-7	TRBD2	CASSFRGLAGGPRSYEQYF	TGCGCCAGCAGCTTCCGGGGACTAGCGGGAGGGCCTCGTTCCTACGAGCAGTACTTC
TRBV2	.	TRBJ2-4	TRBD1	CASSTGVAKNIQYF	TGTGCCAGCAGTACAGGGGTTGCCAAAAACATTCAGTACTTC
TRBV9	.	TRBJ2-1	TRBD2	CASSVSGRASNEQFF	TGTGCCAGCAGCGTTAGCGGGAGGGCCTCCAATGAGCAGTTCTTC
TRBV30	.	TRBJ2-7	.	CAWKDRGPTYEQYF	TGTGCCTGGAAGGATAGGGGACCTACCTACGAACAGTACTTC
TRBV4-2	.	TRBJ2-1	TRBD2	CASSQERGPSREDEQFF	TGTGCCAGCAGCCAAGAAAGAGGCCCCAGTCGGGAGGATGAGCAGTTCTTC
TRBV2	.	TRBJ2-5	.	CASSEFAQSGVETQYF	TGTGCCAGCAGTGAATTCGCACAATCCGGCGTAGAGACCCAGTACTTC
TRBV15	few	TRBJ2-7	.	CATSRVHRDGEQYF	TGTGCCACCAGCAGAGTTCACAGGGATGGGGAGCAGTACTTC
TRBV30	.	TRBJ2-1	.	CAWSDTSYNEQFF	TGTGCCTGGAGCGACACCTCCTACAATGAGCAGTTCTTC
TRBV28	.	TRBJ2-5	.	CASSLTEQETQYF	TGTGCCAGCAGTTTAACGGAACAAGAGACCCAGTACTTC
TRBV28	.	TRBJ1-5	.	CASGYLPQGQPQHF	TGTGCCAGCGGTTACTTGCCACAGGGCCAGCCCCAGCATTTT
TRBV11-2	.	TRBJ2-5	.	CASSLIRGPQETQYF	TGTGCCAGCAGCTTGATCAGGGGACCCCAAGAGACCCAGTACTTC
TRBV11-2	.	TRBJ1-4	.	CASSLGLINEFGKLFF	TGTGCCAGCAGCTTAGGTCTTATTAATGAATTTGGGAAACTGTTTTTT
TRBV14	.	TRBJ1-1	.	CASSLGQYSEAFF	TGTGCCAGCAGCCTGGGCCAATACTCTGAAGCTTTCTTT
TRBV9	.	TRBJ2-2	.	CASSVAEGWIISGELFF	TGTGCCAGCAGCGTAGCTGAAGGGTGGATAATCTCCGGGGAGCTGTTTTTT
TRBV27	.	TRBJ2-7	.	CASSLGQSYEQYF	TGTGCCAGCAGTTTGGGTCAGAGCTACGAGCAGTACTTC
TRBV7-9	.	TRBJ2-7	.	CASSLKGERYEQYF	TGTGCCAGCAGCTTAAAGGGGGAACGCTACGAGCAGTACTTC
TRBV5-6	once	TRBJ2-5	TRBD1	CASSPGQAAWGTQYF	TGTGCCAGCAGCCCAGGACAGGCGGCTTGGGGGACCCAGTACTTC
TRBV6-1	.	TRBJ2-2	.	CASSDPGSGELFF	TGTGCCAGCAGTGACCCAGGGTCCGGGGAGCTGTTTTTT
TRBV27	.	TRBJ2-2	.	CASSLMPFSRGPSGTGELFF	TGTGCCAGCAGTTTAATGCCATTTTCTCGTGGGCCCTCGGGCACCGGGGAGCTGTTTTTT
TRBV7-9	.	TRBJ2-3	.	CASSLGADTQYF	TGTGCCAGCAGCTTAGGCGCAGATACGCAGTATTTT
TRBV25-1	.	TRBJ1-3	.	CASSEWRDTIYF	TGTGCCAGCAGTGAATGGCGAGACACCATATATTTT
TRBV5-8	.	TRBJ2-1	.	CASSFNEQFF	TGTGCCAGCAGCTTCAATGAGCAGTTCTTC
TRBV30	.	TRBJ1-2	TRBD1	CAWSHIRGSIYGYTF	TGTGCCTGGAGCCATATCAGGGGGAGCATCTATGGCTACACCTTC
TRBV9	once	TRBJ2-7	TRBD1	CASSVGDRGSYEQYF	TGTGCCAGCAGCGTTGGGGACAGGGGCTCCTACGAGCAGTACTTC
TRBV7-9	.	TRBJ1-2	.	CASSPGRNYGYTF	TGTGCCAGCAGCCCGGGACGGAACTATGGCTACACCTTC
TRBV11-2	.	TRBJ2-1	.	CASSPPSGVSAYNEQFF	TGTGCCAGCAGCCCCCCATCAGGGGTATCGGCCTACAATGAGCAGTTCTTC
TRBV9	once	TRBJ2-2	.	CASSAQLLDTGELFF	TGTGCCAGCAGCGCCCAGTTACTAGATACCGGGGAGCTGTTTTTT
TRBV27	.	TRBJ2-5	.	CASSQTEWGETQYF	TGTGCCAGCAGCCAGACAGAGTGGGGGGAGACCCAGTACTTC
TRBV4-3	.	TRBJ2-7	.	CASSQGGGNYEQYF	TGCGCCAGCAGCCAAGGGGGCGGGAACTACGAGCAGTACTTC
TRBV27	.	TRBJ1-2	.	CASSLKGTTYGYTF	TGTGCCAGCAGTTTAAAAGGGACCACGTATGGCTACACCTTC
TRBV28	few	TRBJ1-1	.	CASSPQAPNTEAFF	TGTGCCAGCAGTCCACAGGCGCCGAACACTGAAGCTTTCTTT
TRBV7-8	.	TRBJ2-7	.	CASSRGVRAKLYEQYF	TGTGCCAGCAGCCGCGGGGTACGGGCGAAACTCTACGAGCAGTACTTC
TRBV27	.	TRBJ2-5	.	CASSLDSEETQYF	TGTGCCAGCAGTCTCGACTCCGAGGAGACCCAGTACTTC
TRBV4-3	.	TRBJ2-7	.	CASSQDTASGSYEQYF	TGCGCCAGCAGCCAAGACACGGCCTCGGGTTCCTACGAGCAGTACTTC
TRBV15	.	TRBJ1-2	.	CATSREGEHYGYTF	TGTGCCACCAGCAGAGAAGGGGAGCACTATGGCTACACCTTC
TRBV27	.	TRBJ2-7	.	CASSPDRMSYEQYF	TGTGCCAGCAGCCCGGACAGAATGTCCTACGAGCAGTACTTC
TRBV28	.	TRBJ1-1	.	CASSLSVEAFF	TGTGCCAGCAGTTTAAGCGTCGAAGCTTTCTTT
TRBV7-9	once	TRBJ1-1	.	CASKGGYMNTEAFF	TGTGCCAGCAAGGGGGGTTACATGAACACTGAAGCTTTCTTT
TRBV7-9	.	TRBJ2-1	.	CAGLGNEQFF	TGTGCCGGACTGGGCAATGAGCAGTTCTTC